These 17 T cell receptor beta chains originate from one sample sequenced in a study of early T cells in non-severe SARS-CoV-2 infection (dated by TCRdb to the early 2020s). Library preparation employed 5' RACE. TCRdb names NextSeq 500 as the instrument used. TCRdb trimmed the raw reads at Q25, called clones with MiXCR and kept productive beta chains. A single entry per CDR3 protein holds the most common genes and DNA from its merged rows. The sample contains around 82,000 distinct CDR3 sequences, roughly 14% of them found a single time. The ten largest clones add up to about 0.59% of the sample. Sequencing was performed on whole blood. The receptors here all came from an adult who was a healthcare worker with PCR-confirmed SARS-CoV-2 infection or an uninfected control (not recorded which).

This clonotype was detected many times. The chain uses TRBV9 and TRBJ2-2; D ambiguous. V was trimmed by 0 bases and J by 4 bases, leaving 10 bases between them. Germline V gene data show CDR1 as SGDLS and CDR2 as YYNGEE. CDR3 length: 15 amino acids. The CDR3 DNA reads as TGTGCCAGCAGCGTAGAAGTTGGGGTCACCGGGGAGCTGTTTTTT. This codes for CASSVEVGVTGELFF.

This clonotype was counted between two and nine times. CDR3 sequence reads: CASSLGTGISQETQYF. DNA of the CDR3: TGTGCCAGCAGCTTAGGGACAGGGATTTCACAAGAGACCCAGTACTTC. V and J are TRBV11-2 and TRBJ2-5; 8 bases agree with TRBD1. This CDR3 spans 16 amino acids. V was clipped by 1 base and J by 2 bases; unmatched bases: 6. The germline CDR1 and CDR2 sequences are SGHAT and FQNNGV.

There are a few counts of this clonotype. The chain links TRBV5-4 to TRBJ2-1; D uncertain. The CDR3 is made up of 13 amino acids. Between the trimmed V and J ends, which lost 4 bases and 7 bases, there was a span of 12 bases. Germline CDR1 SGHNT, CDR2 YYREEE (reference sequence). The CDR3 spells CASSLAGENEQFF. The CDR3 region has the DNA TGTGCCAGCAGCCTCGCCGGTGAGAATGAGCAGTTCTTC.

There are many counts of this clonotype. The CDR3 DNA follows: TGTGCCAGCTCTTCATTGCCGGGCCTCCCAGTGGGGAATGGGAATGAGCAGTTCTTC. Encoded protein: CASSSLPGLPVGNGNEQFF. This chain connects TRBV18 to TRBJ2-1; D gene uncertain. This CDR3 is built from 19 residues. CDR1 is KGHSH, CDR2 LQKENI, per germline. Trimming took off 6 bases at V and 7 bases at J, with 31 bases between the two ends.

This clonotype was seen many times. The chain links TRBV3-1 to TRBJ1-6, with TRBD1 identical over 7 bases. The CDR3 has 15 residues. Trimming cost V 4 bases and J 7 bases; bases outside gene matches: 7. Germline V gene sequence: CDR1 LGHDT, CDR2 YNNKEL (reference sequence). The DNA for the CDR3 is TGTGCCAGCAGCCGTAGACAGGGAGCGAATTCACCCCTCCACTTT. It codes for CASSRRQGANSPLHF.

This clonotype has just a few counts. The chain has TRBV29-1 and TRBJ2-5; 11 bases line up with TRBD2. The germline gives CDR1 SQVTM, CDR2 ANQGSEA. V dropped 7 bases and J dropped 5; count of bases not matched to a gene: 9. This CDR3 is built from 14 residues. The chain's CDR3 is CSANSGGAGETQYF. The CDR3 DNA follows: TGCAGCGCTAATAGCGGGGGGGCCGGTGAGACCCAGTACTTC. Full variable domain (rest looked up from reference TRBV29-1 and TRBJ2-5): SAVISQKPSRDICQRGTSLTIQCQVDSQVTMMFWYRQQPGQSLTLIATANQGSEATYESGFVIDKFPISRPNLTFSTLTVSNMSPEDSSIYLCSANSGGAGETQYFGPGTRLLVL.

The chain uses TRBV2 and TRBJ2-1, with TRBD2 identical over 14 bases. The V gene end was trimmed by 6 bases and the J gene end by 6 bases; junction bases not matched to a gene: 10. Per the germline V gene, CDR1 is SNHLY and CDR2 is FYNNEI. The CDR3 is 17 residues long. The CDR3, as DNA: TGTGCCAGCAGCCGGACTAGCGGGGGGCCGGGCTCCAATGAGCAGTTCTTC. Translated, it gives CASSRTSGGPGSNEQFF.

This clonotype has at least ten counts. The chain employs TRBV29-1 and TRBJ2-2; 15 bases agree with TRBD2. Unmatched junction bases numbered 4, after V lost 3 bases and J lost 2 bases. The CDR3 has 17 residues. Germline values: CDR1 SQVTM, CDR2 ANQGSEA. The CDR3: CSVEGLAGGLNTGELFF. CDR3 in DNA: TGCAGCGTTGAGGGACTAGCGGGGGGCCTAAACACCGGGGAGCTGTTTTTT.

In its sample, this clonotype was seen a few times. The CDR3 loop is CASSVKRGDRTVYNEQFF. For the CDR3, the DNA is TGTGCCAGCAGTGTAAAACGGGGGGACCGAACCGTTTACAATGAGCAGTTCTTC. This sequence joins TRBV2 and TRBJ2-1, with 7 bases lining up with TRBD2. The germline gives CDR1 SNHLY, CDR2 FYNNEI. This CDR3 comprises 18 residues. Losses at the gene ends were 4 bases for V and 4 bases for J; bases not matched to a gene: 16.

The V call is TRBV5-1, the J call TRBJ1-2, with D uncertain. Trimming cost V 4 bases and J 0 bases, with 10 bases left between them. CDR3 length equals 14 residues. The germline CDR1 and CDR2 sequences are SGHRS and YFSETQ. CDR3 protein: CASSQGPSNYGYTF. CDR3 in DNA: TGCGCCAGCAGCCAAGGGCCTTCTAACTATGGCTACACCTTC.

This clonotype has more than one count but fewer than ten. The rearrangement uses TRBV10-2 and TRBJ2-7; D possibly corresponds to TRBD1 (6 bases). The CDR3 is 13 residues long. V gave up 0 bases and J gave up 6 bases, with 9 bases separating them. Germline V gene data show CDR1 as WSHSY and CDR2 as SAAADI. The chain's CDR3 is CASSESKGGEQYV. The CDR3 region has the DNA TGCGCCAGCAGTGAGTCGAAAGGGGGCGAGCAGTACGTC.

The sample holds a few counts of this clonotype. This chain joins TRBV10-3 and TRBJ2-7; 10 bases are a match to TRBD1. Trimming removed 4 bases from V and 5 bases from J; junction bases left unmatched: 2. The germline gives CDR1 ENHRY, CDR2 SYGVKD. This CDR3 is built from 13 residues. The CDR3 DNA is TGTGCCATCAGTGTTGGGACAGGGGACGAGCAGTACGTC. Translating it yields CAISVGTGDEQYV.

This clonotype was detected many times. The chain couples TRBV29-1 to TRBJ1-2, with 8 bases fitting TRBD1. This CDR3 spans 13 amino acids. The ends lost 7 bases at V and 7 bases at J; junction bases unmatched: 11. Germline assignment: CDR1 SQVTM and CDR2 ANQGSEA. CDR3 sequence reads: CSGTQQGEVGYTF. The DNA of the CDR3 is TGCAGCGGCACGCAACAGGGGGAGGTTGGCTACACCTTC. The whole variable domain, remainder taken from reference TRBV29-1 and TRBJ1-2, is SAVISQKPSRDICQRGTSLTIQCQVDSQVTMMFWYRQQPGQSLTLIATANQGSEATYESGFVIDKFPISRPNLTFSTLTVSNMSPEDSSIYLCSGTQQGEVGYTFGSGTRLTVV.

This chain connects TRBV11-1 to TRBJ1-6; 9 nucleotides match TRBD1. Germline V CDR1 and CDR2: SGHAT, FQDESV (reference sequence). CDR3 length: 15 amino acids. V gave up 4 bases and J gave up 5 bases; unmatched junction bases: 3. The CDR3 region has the DNA TGTGCCAGCAGCTACGGGACAGGGAATAATTCACCCCTCCACTTT. It codes for CASSYGTGNNSPLHF.

This chain uses TRBV7-3 with TRBJ2-2; D unclear. CDR3 length equals 15 residues. Germline V CDR1 and CDR2: SGHTA, FQGTGA. Deletions cut 5 bases from V and 0 bases from J, with 10 bases between. The CDR3 here is CASSRAVSNTGELFF. CDR3 coding DNA: TGTGCCAGCAGCCGCGCAGTTTCGAACACCGGGGAGCTGTTTTTT.

This chain connects TRBV28 to TRBJ1-2; no clear D. Trimming left V 5 bases short and J 5 bases short, with 12 bases between. Germline V gene sequence: CDR1 MDHEN, CDR2 SYDVKM. There are 13 residues in the CDR3. The CDR3 loop reads CASSTPTPYGYTF. In DNA form, the CDR3 reads TGTGCCAGCAGTACCCCGACCCCTTATGGCTACACCTTC.

To note about this clonotype: Likely a read error: the CDR3 ends without its conserved phenylalanine or tryptophan. V is TRBV5-4 and J is TRBJ2-1; 14 nucleotides align to TRBD2. Germline V gives CDR1 SGHNT, CDR2 YYREEE (reference sequence). CDR3 length equals 17 residues. V was pared by 4 bases and J by 4 bases, with 7 bases of the junction left unmatched. The CDR3 is CASSRGTSGGPYNEQFS. CDR3 nucleotides: TGTGCCAGCAGCCGAGGGACTAGCGGGGGCCCATACAATGAGCAGTTCTCC.